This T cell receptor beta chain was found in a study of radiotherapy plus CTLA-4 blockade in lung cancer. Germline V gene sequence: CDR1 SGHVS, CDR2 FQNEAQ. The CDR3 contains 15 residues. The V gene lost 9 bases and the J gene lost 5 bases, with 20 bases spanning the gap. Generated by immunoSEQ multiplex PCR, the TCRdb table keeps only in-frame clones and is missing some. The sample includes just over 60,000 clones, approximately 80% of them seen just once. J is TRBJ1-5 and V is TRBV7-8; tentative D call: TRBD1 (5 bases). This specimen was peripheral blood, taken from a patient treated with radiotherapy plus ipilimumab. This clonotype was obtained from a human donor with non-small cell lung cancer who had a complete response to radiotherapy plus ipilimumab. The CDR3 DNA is TGTGCCAGTGTACGGGCTCCGGGGCGGGATCAGCCCCAGCATTTT. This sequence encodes CASVRAPGRDQPQHF. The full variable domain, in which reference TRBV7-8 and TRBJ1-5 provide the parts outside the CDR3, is GAGVSQSPRYKVAKRGQDVALRCDPISGHVSLFWYQQALGQGPEFLTYFQNEAQLDKSGLPSDRFFAERPEGSVSTLKIQRTQQEDSAVYLCASVRAPGRDQPQHFGDGTRLSIL.